This TCR beta chain was identified during a study of T cell responses to AZD1222 COVID-19 vaccine. Using immunoSEQ multiplex PCR, the repertoire was profiled, and TCRdb retains in-frame clones only, with some absent. The sample shows some 140,000 clones, roughly 90% of them seen only once. This CDR3 comprises 16 residues. Germline loops: CDR1 MNHEY, CDR2 SVGEGT. V lost 5 bases to trimming and J lost 0 bases, with 14 bases between them. The V gene is TRBV6-2 or TRBV6-3, the J gene TRBJ2-1; D uncertain. This TCR came from an adult in good health. Here the sequenced sample was peripheral blood, taken on day 0 of AZD1222 vaccination. In nucleotides, the CDR3 is TGTGCCAGCAGTGCCCTAGGTAGCAGCTCCTACAATGAGCAGTTCTTC. Protein: CASSALGSSSYNEQFF.